This T cell receptor (beta chain) stems from a study of T-cell reconstitution after alpha-beta-depleted transplantation in children. Germline V gives CDR1 MNHEY, CDR2 SMNVEV (reference sequence). The CDR3 has 15 residues. The V end lost 5 bases, the J end lost 2 bases, and 14 bases lay between the germline ends. Study results and limitations: Elevated TCRbeta diversity at day 60 was traced, in some patients, to surviving recipient T cells and thymic progenitors. Newly produced T cells mostly provided counts and TCRbeta diversity after one year, as hyperexpanded clones declined. The origin of alpha-beta T cells about two months after transplant was reportedly several hundred expanded graft clones.

The TCRbeta library was prepared with unique molecular identifiers. TCRdb called the PCR reads again in MiXCR, with one record for every CDR3 protein. The sample holds approximately 980,000 distinct CDR3 sequences; under 30% are singletons and the top ten take 25% to 35%. This clonotype was seen a few times. The antigen remains undetermined. The chain has TRBV27 and TRBJ2-3; D uncertain. This specimen consisted of PBMCs, mostly from graft donor cells, obtained 360 days after TCRalphabeta/CD19-depleted stem cell transplant. The receptor comes from a boy less than two years old who had a stem cell transplant for SCID, so the T cells may come from the graft donor. The CDR3 DNA sequence: TGTGCCAGCAGTCCCCGGGTCCTGGCCACAGATACGCAGTATTTT. Translating it yields CASSPRVLATDTQYF.